The 30 T cell receptor beta chains below all came from one sample that was sequenced in a study of T cells in Graves' hyperthyroidism and ophthalmopathy. From RNA transcripts, TCR beta CDR3 regions were amplified. HTBI primers were employed in a first-round RT-PCR of the TCR CDR3. Via MiXCR, TCRdb re-called the multiplex PCR reads, giving one row per CDR3 protein. The data hold a few hundred thousand distinct CDR3 sequences, with about 15% observed a single time. The specimen was blood. The receptors come from a woman in her 30s with Graves' hyperthyroidism.

This clonotype appeared many times. In nucleotides, the CDR3 is TGTGCCAGCAGCGCCCGTAAGGACACAGATACGCAGTATTTT. Residues: CASSARKDTDTQYF. This chain joins TRBV3-1 and TRBJ2-3; D gene ambiguous. CDR3 length: 14 amino acids. Trimming left V 5 bases short and J 2 bases short, with 11 bases between. Germline V CDR1 and CDR2: LGHDT, YNNKEL (reference sequence).

The CDR3 region is CATSDPRGTGGTYEQYF. DNA of the CDR3: TGTGCCACCAGTGACCCACGCGGGACAGGGGGGACCTACGAGCAGTACTTC. The chain recombines TRBV24-1 with TRBJ2-7; TRBD1 matches at 11 bases. J was trimmed by 2 bases and V by 4 bases; bases with no gene match: 9. The CDR3 is 17 residues long. Germline V gene sequence: CDR1 KGHDR, CDR2 SFDVKD.

This clonotype was observed many times. This chain links TRBV5-1 with TRBJ2-2; 7 nucleotides agree with TRBD2. This CDR3 has 15 residues. V lost 3 bases and J lost 3; bases outside the gene matches: 5. CDR1 is SGHRS, CDR2 YFSETQ, per germline. CDR3 amino acids: CASSWEGRYTGELFF. The CDR3 DNA reads as TGCGCCAGCAGCTGGGAGGGCCGGTACACCGGGGAGCTGTTTTTT.

V is TRBV29-1 and J is TRBJ2-4; TRBD1 agrees at 10 bases. Germline V gene data show CDR1 as SQVTM and CDR2 as ANQGSEA. This CDR3 contains 14 residues. Germline trimming cut 5 bases from V and 0 bases from J; bases unmatched to any gene: 1. As DNA, the CDR3 is TGCAGCGTTCGACAGGGGGCAGCCAAAAACATTCAGTACTTC. Translation: CSVRQGAAKNIQYF.

In its sample, this clonotype was seen many times. The J gene is TRBJ2-1, the V gene TRBV27; TRBD1 is a possible D gene (6 bases). V gave up 2 bases and J gave up 9 bases, with 14 bases separating them. The CDR3 loop spans 14 amino acids. Germline assignment: CDR1 MNHEY and CDR2 SMNVEV (reference sequence). This CDR3 reads CASSLLRTAGEQFF. In DNA, the CDR3 is TGTGCCAGCAGTTTACTTAGGACAGCAGGTGAGCAGTTCTTC.

The V call is TRBV12-3 or TRBV12-4, the J call TRBJ1-1; D is unresolved. The CDR3 consists of 12 residues. V was clipped by 6 bases and J by 11 bases, with 16 bases between them. CDR3 region: CASSSLELLAFF. Written as DNA, the CDR3 is TGTGCCAGCAGCTCCCTCGAACTCTTGGCTTTCTTT.

This clonotype was seen only a few times. The V and J genes are TRBV6-1 and TRBJ1-6; D uncertain. The CDR3 length is 14 residues. Germline CDR1 and CDR2: MNHNS and SASEGT. Trimming pared 6 bases from V and 8 bases from J, leaving 14 bases between. In DNA form, the CDR3 reads TGTGCCAGCAGAACTTCCCAGCGGGATTCACCCCTCCACTTT. Its protein is CASRTSQRDSPLHF.

The chain carries TRBV29-1 and TRBJ2-2; D uncertain. CDR1 and CDR2 (germline): SQVTM, ANQGSEA. CDR3 length: 12 residues. Trimming stripped 3 bases from V and 4 bases from J, with 6 bases between. The CDR3 loop is CSVDSGTGELFF. The CDR3 DNA sequence: TGCAGCGTTGATTCTGGCACCGGGGAGCTGTTTTTT.

This chain links TRBV28 with TRBJ2-2; 11 bases align to TRBD2. This CDR3 comprises 16 residues. The germline gives CDR1 MDHEN, CDR2 SYDVKM. V shed 11 bases and J 1 base; nucleotides not matched to a gene: 9. The CDR3 DNA sequence: TGTGCCGTAAAGGGAGGACTAGCGGGGAACACCGGGGAGCTGTTTTTT. Protein: CAVKGGLAGNTGELFF.

The chain recombines TRBV19 with TRBJ2-7; D perhaps matches TRBD1 (6 bases). This CDR3 is 14 amino acids long. The V end lost 6 bases, the J end lost 3 bases, and 15 bases lay between the germline ends. Germline V gene sequence: CDR1 LNHDA, CDR2 SQIVND (reference sequence). The CDR3 reads CASSPTPDSYEQYF. The CDR3 DNA reads TGTGCCAGTAGCCCAACGCCGGACAGCTACGAGCAGTACTTC.

This clonotype has at least ten counts. The genes are TRBV7-2 and TRBJ2-3, with 8 bases aligning to TRBD1. The CDR3 consists of 16 residues. Germline CDR1 reads SGHTA; CDR2 reads FQGNSA. The V and J ends lost 1 base and 2 bases, in that order; junction bases with no gene match: 5. The CDR3 loop reads CASSLGTGLNTDTQYF. In DNA, the CDR3 is TGTGCCAGCAGCTTAGGGACAGGGCTCAACACAGATACGCAGTATTTT.

This clonotype has only a few counts. The junction departs from germline at one end; a sequencing error may be responsible. J is TRBJ2-2 and V is TRBV9, with D perhaps matching TRBD2 (5 bases). Germline V gene data show CDR1 as SGDLS and CDR2 as YYNGEE. The CDR3 loop spans 14 amino acids. The CDR3, as DNA: TGTGCCAGCAGCGTAGTACAGAACACCGGGGAGCTGGTTTTT. It specifies CASSVVQNTGELVF.

This clonotype was seen only a few times. J is TRBJ2-2 and V is TRBV7-9; 11 bases agree with TRBD2. Losses at the gene ends were 7 bases for V and 3 bases for J; bases not matched to a gene: 7. The CDR3 has 16 amino acids. Germline V gives CDR1 SEHNR, CDR2 FQNEAQ (reference sequence). CDR3 nucleotides: TGTGCCAGCACCCCCCGGACTAGCGGGTACACCGGGGAGCTGTTTTTT. It yields the protein CASTPRTSGYTGELFF.

This clonotype has only a few counts. This rearrangement joins TRBV13 to TRBJ2-3; D could derive from TRBD1 or TRBD2 (6 bases each). This CDR3 comprises 15 residues. Germline CDR1 and CDR2: PRHDT and FYEKMQ (reference sequence). V was trimmed by 5 bases and J by 3 bases, leaving 15 bases between them. Here the CDR3 reads CASSRSGAGTDTQYF. CDR3 bases: TGTGCCAGCAGCCGCTCGGGGGCCGGGACAGATACGCAGTATTTT. The full variable domain, rest sourced from reference TRBV13 and TRBJ2-3, is AAGVIQSPRHLIKEKRETATLKCYPIPRHDTVYWYQQGPGQDPQFLISFYEKMQSDKGSIPDRFSAQQFSDYHSELNMSSLELGDSALYFCASSRSGAGTDTQYFGPGTRLTVL.

This clonotype was seen many times. This chain links TRBV29-1 with TRBJ2-7, with 8 bases matching TRBD1. Germline V gene sequence: CDR1 SQVTM, CDR2 ANQGSEA. This CDR3 has 13 residues. Unmatched junction bases numbered 3, after V lost 5 bases and J lost 0 bases. The CDR3 is CSVRTGGSYEQYF. The CDR3 bases are TGCAGCGTTAGAACAGGGGGCTCCTACGAGCAGTACTTC.

In its sample, this clonotype was seen many times. The V gene is TRBV11-3, the J gene TRBJ1-1; 7 positions agree with TRBD1. V was clipped by 7 bases and J by 1 base; unmatched bases: 9. The CDR3 sequence is 15 residues long. CDR1 is SGHNT and CDR2 is YENEEA in the germline V gene. CDR3 amino acids: CASNLTGVTNTEAFF. In DNA form, the CDR3 reads TGTGCCAGCAACCTAACAGGGGTCACGAACACTGAAGCTTTCTTT. Full variable domain (missing parts from reference TRBV11-3 and TRBJ1-1): EAGVVQSPRYKIIEKKQPVAFWCNPISGHNTLYWYLQNLGQGPELLIRYENEEAVDDSQLPKDRFSAERLKGVDSTLKIQPAELGDSAVYLCASNLTGVTNTEAFFGQGTRLTVV.

On this clonotype: A much larger clonotype is one base distant, so this may be a read error. The gene calls are TRBV28 and TRBJ2-1; possibly TRBD2 for D (7 bases). The CDR3 sequence is 15 residues long. Germline V CDR1 and CDR2: MDHEN, SYDVKM. Written as DNA, the CDR3 is TGTGCCAGCCTTACCGGGGGGCTTTCCTACAATGGGCAGTTCTTC. It encodes CASLTGGLSYNGQFF.

Turning to this clonotype: This may stem from a read error, because a much larger clone lies one nucleotide away. The V gene is TRBV28, the J gene TRBJ2-4, with TRBD2 as a possible D gene (6 bases). V was cut by 7 bases and J by 2 bases, with 12 bases left in between. CDR3 length: 14 amino acids. Germline values: CDR1 MDHEN, CDR2 SYDVKM. CDR3 nucleotides: TGTGCCAGCAACTGGAGGGCGACCAAAAACATTCAGTACTTC. Translation gives CASNWRATKNIQYF.

The sample holds a few counts of this clonotype. The chain is built from TRBV19 and TRBJ2-1; no clear D. This CDR3 region has 15 residues. V was trimmed by 1 base and J by 7 bases, leaving 14 bases between them. Germline V lookup: CDR1 LNHDA, CDR2 SQIVND (reference sequence). The CDR3 coding sequence is TGTGCCAGTAGTATAGGCCAAAGGATTCGGAATGAGCAGTTCTTC. Amino acid sequence: CASSIGQRIRNEQFF.

This clonotype was seen repeatedly, ten times or more. V and J are TRBV28 and TRBJ1-1; perhaps TRBD1 as D (5 bases). CDR3 length equals 13 residues. Germline V gene sequence: CDR1 MDHEN, CDR2 SYDVKM. Trimming took 8 bases from V and 6 from J, leaving 16 bases between them. CDR3 nucleotide sequence: TGTGCCAGCCCGAACCCTCAGGGATCTGAAGCTTTCTTT. This gives the protein CASPNPQGSEAFF.

V and J are TRBV27 and TRBJ2-3, with D perhaps assigned TRBD1 or TRBD2 (5 bases each). Trimming took 5 bases from V and 6 from J, leaving 15 bases between them. Per the germline V gene, CDR1 is MNHEY and CDR2 is SMNVEV (reference sequence). The CDR3 has 14 amino acids. The CDR3 DNA follows: TGTGCCAGCAGTACCTACTCCGGGACCGATACGCAGTATTTT. It specifies CASSTYSGTDTQYF.

This clonotype was seen many times. This rearrangement joins TRBV6-5 to TRBJ1-3; possible D gene TRBD1, 5 bases. Germline V gives CDR1 MNHEY, CDR2 SVGAGI. V lost 0 bases and J lost 1, with 10 bases in between. The CDR3 sequence is 16 residues long. The CDR3 sequence is CASSYSLGASGNTIYF. The CDR3, as DNA: TGTGCCAGCAGTTACTCTCTCGGGGCATCTGGAAACACCATATATTTT.

V is TRBV5-1 and J is TRBJ1-5, with 11 positions matching TRBD1. Unmatched junction bases numbered 2, after V lost 0 bases and J lost 3 bases. CDR3 length: 16 amino acids. Germline V gene sequence: CDR1 SGHRS, CDR2 YFSETQ. The CDR3 here is CASSLGDRGTNQPQHF. The CDR3 nucleotides are TGCGCCAGCAGCTTGGGGGACAGGGGGACCAATCAGCCCCAGCATTTT.

This sequence joins TRBV6-1 and TRBJ2-7; 7 nucleotides match TRBD1. CDR1 is MNHNS, CDR2 SASEGT, per germline. The J segment lost 2 bases and the V segment lost 6 bases, leaving 10 bases of the junction unmatched. This CDR3 is 15 amino acids long. The CDR3 coding sequence is TGTGCCAGCAGGTCTCCGACAGGGATTCCCTACGAGCAGTACTTC. This translates into CASRSPTGIPYEQYF.

This clonotype was observed a single time. A much bigger clone sits one base away, suggesting this may be a read error. This sequence joins TRBV7-3 and TRBJ2-1; D might be TRBD1 (5 bases). The CDR3 contains 15 residues. The germline V gene has CDR1 SGHTA and CDR2 FQGTGA. CDR3: CASSIRVGANNERFF. Here the CDR3 DNA reads TGTGCCAGCAGTATAAGGGTAGGGGCCAACAATGAGCGGTTCTTC.

This clonotype occurred a few times. V gene TRBV6-1 combines with J gene TRBJ2-5; TRBD2 is a possible D gene (5 bases). Germline V gives CDR1 MNHNS, CDR2 SASEGT. The CDR3 extends over 17 amino acids. Trimming stripped 5 bases from V and 4 bases from J, with 23 bases between. The CDR3 DNA reads as TGTGCCAGCAGTTTCGGGTCGGGGTGGATCAGCGGAGAGACCCAGTACTTC. This translates into CASSFGSGWISGETQYF.

CDR3: CASSPPMGQGSVNTEAFF. CDR3 nucleotides: TGTGCCAGCTCACCACCAATGGGACAGGGTTCGGTGAACACTGAAGCTTTCTTT. This rearrangement joins TRBV18 to TRBJ1-1; TRBD1 agrees at 9 bases. Germline CDR1 and CDR2: KGHSH and LQKENI. CDR3 size: 18 residues. V shed 0 bases and J 0 bases; nucleotides not matched to a gene: 8.

This clonotype was seen more than once but under ten times. V and J are TRBV6-1 and TRBJ1-4; D call uncertain. V lost 7 bases, J lost 8 bases, and 14 bases lay in between. This CDR3 region has 13 residues. Germline V gives CDR1 MNHNS, CDR2 SASEGT. Written as DNA, the CDR3 is TGTGCCAGCACCGGGCCCTCTGGGGAAAAACTGTTTTTT. It specifies CASTGPSGEKLFF.

This clonotype has at least ten counts. The chain links TRBV7-2 to TRBJ2-1, with unresolved D. Per the germline V gene, CDR1 is SGHTA and CDR2 is FQGNSA. V was shortened by 4 bases and J by 4 bases, with 14 bases between the two germline ends. This CDR3 spans 15 amino acids. CDR3 sequence: CASSSTRGPYNEQFF. As DNA, the CDR3 is TGTGCCAGCAGCTCGACAAGAGGTCCTTACAATGAGCAGTTCTTC.

The chain couples TRBV5-5 to TRBJ1-2; D may be TRBD1 (5 bases). The ends were cut back, 4 bases at V and 8 bases at J, with 12 bases in the middle. Germline-derived CDR1 and CDR2 are SGHKS and YYEKEE (reference sequence). This CDR3 is built from 12 residues. CDR3 nucleotide sequence: TGTGCCAGCAGCCGCCGGGACGGCGGCTACACCTTC. This codes for CASSRRDGGYTF.